These 5 T cell receptor beta chains share one sample of origin, sequenced in a study of T cells in Graves' hyperthyroidism and ophthalmopathy. Amplification targeted TCR beta CDR3 regions from RNA transcripts. The HTBI primer set drove a first-round RT-PCR of the TCR CDR3. TCRdb passed the multiplex PCR reads through MiXCR, listing each CDR3 protein once. The sample shows approximately 700,000 distinct CDR3 sequences, over 40% of them seen only once. The sequencing input was peripheral blood or thyroid tissue (not recorded which). The receptors shown here come from an adult man with Graves' disease, either hyperthyroidism or ophthalmopathy (not recorded which).

In its sample, this clonotype was seen a few times. The V gene is TRBV7-9, the J gene TRBJ1-2, with D unclear. The germline gives CDR1 SEHNR, CDR2 FQNEAQ (reference sequence). V was clipped by 0 bases and J by 5 bases, with 13 bases between them. The CDR3 length is 15 residues. CDR3 bases: TGTGCCAGCAGCTTAGCTAGGGAATCCTCTTATGGCTACACCTTC. This codes for CASSLARESSYGYTF.

Turning to this clonotype: A read error is likely, as this CDR3 ends without the conserved phenylalanine or tryptophan. It is unclear where the CDR3 begins or ends on the DNA, so no DNA is shown, and the CDR3 is as TCRdb lists it. This sequence joins TRBV7-9 and TRBJ2-7. The CDR3 sequence runs 8 residues, both termini included. Germline CDR1 is SEHNR and CDR2 is FQNEAQ (reference sequence). CDR3 region: CASSAPIQ.

This clonotype showed up just a few times. The chain has TRBV20-1 and TRBJ1-6, with 7 bases lining up with TRBD1. Germline CDR1 reads DFQATT; CDR2 reads SNEGSKA (reference sequence). V dropped 4 bases and J dropped 8; count of bases not matched to a gene: 8. The CDR3 covers 14 residues. The CDR3 protein is CSATHRGMDSPLHF. The CDR3 DNA is TGCAGTGCTACCCACAGGGGTATGGATTCACCCCTCCACTTT.

On this clonotype itself: Because the CDR3 is missing its conserved closing phenylalanine or tryptophan, this is likely a read error. The DNA is omitted, as the CDR3 cannot be located on it reliably, and the CDR3 follows TCRdb's listing. The CDR3 sequence: CASSLQGASNG. This chain uses TRBV7-9 with TRBJ2-7; the listed D gene, TRBD1, was not tested against the DNA. The CDR3 contains 11 residues when both ends are counted. CDR1 SEHNR and CDR2 FQNEAQ come from the germline V gene (reference sequence).

This clonotype was recorded at least ten times. The rearrangement links TRBV6-5 to TRBJ1-2, with 7 bases identical to TRBD1. CDR3 length: 14 residues. With V trimmed by 8 bases and J by 4 bases, 10 bases remained unmatched. Germline V lookup: CDR1 MNHEY, CDR2 SVGAGI. The CDR3 reads CASGRTGPSYGYTF. In DNA, the CDR3 is TGTGCCAGCGGGAGGACAGGACCGTCCTATGGCTACACCTTC.